The present entry profiles one T cell receptor (beta chain) with its context. Germline assignment: CDR1 LGHNT and CDR2 FRNRAP. V was shortened by 5 bases and J by 5 bases, with 15 bases between the two germline ends. The CDR3 spans 14 residues. This sample stems from a study of blood T cell repertoires in COVID-19. Looking at the study overall: PBMCs, B-cell-depleted T cells, or T cells provided the cDNA or gDNA that made up the material.

Under the authors' procedure: Amplification with reference gene primers provided the estimates of nucleated cell counts. Data came from immunoSEQ multiplex PCR; TCRdb stores just in-frame clones and leaves some out. Clone size and the V and J calls come from that table; the DNA yielded D and trimming. The sample has 100,000 to 150,000 clones, less than 90% seen once. The J gene is TRBJ2-5, the V gene TRBV12-5; TRBD2 might be the D (7 bases). The sequence derives from an elderly man with active or convalescent COVID-19. Sequencing was carried out using peripheral blood. CDR3 DNA sequence: TGTGCTAGTGGTCGCGGGGGCGCCTGGGAGACCCAGTACTTC. Encoded protein: CASGRGGAWETQYF.